A single sample gave rise to the 24 T cell receptor beta chains below, sequenced in a study of T cells after yellow fever vaccination. TCRdb re-called the 5' RACE reads through MiXCR, storing one row per CDR3 protein. The sample has about 330,000 distinct CDR3 sequences; around 8.1% are singletons. This material consisted of PBMCs, taken approximately 40 days after the first yellow fever vaccination. The receptors derive from a man aged 18-30 years who received the YFV17D yellow fever vaccine.

The chain combines TRBV24-1 with TRBJ2-3; TRBD2 agrees at 13 bases. CDR3 size: 19 residues. Germline CDR1 KGHDR, CDR2 SFDVKD. Trimming at V came to 5 bases and at J to 3 bases, leaving 13 bases not matched to a gene. The DNA of the CDR3 is TGTGCCACCAGTGCTCAACTCGGGACTAGCGGGGACCCAACAGATACGCAGTATTTT. Its translation is CATSAQLGTSGDPTDTQYF.

This clonotype was counted many times. The CDR3 nucleotides are TGCGCCAGCAGCCCGCTACCAGGGGATTCACCCCTCCACTTT. The encoded protein is CASSPLPGDSPLHF. This sequence joins TRBV5-1 and TRBJ1-6, with D maybe TRBD1 (6 bases). Germline V gene sequence: CDR1 SGHRS, CDR2 YFSETQ. CDR3 length equals 14 residues. Between the trimmed V and J ends, which lost 4 bases and 8 bases, there was a span of 13 bases.

As DNA, the CDR3 is TGTGCCAGCAGTTTCCTCGGGGGCCTCGGGCCAGATACGCAGTATTTT. This codes for CASSFLGGLGPDTQYF. The rearrangement joins TRBV12-3 or TRBV12-4 to TRBJ2-3, with D perhaps being TRBD1 or TRBD2 (6 bases each). Trimming left V 3 bases short and J 4 bases short, with 17 bases between. This CDR3 is 16 amino acids long.

This chain joins TRBV2 and TRBJ1-5; 8 nucleotides line up with TRBD1. Germline assignment: CDR1 SNHLY and CDR2 FYNNEI. The CDR3 contains 13 residues. V shed 8 bases, J shed 6 bases, and the junction held 6 bases outside the gene matches. The CDR3 sequence: CASELDRGQPQHF. Written as DNA, the CDR3 is TGTGCCAGCGAACTAGACAGGGGTCAGCCCCAGCATTTT.

There are a few counts of this clonotype. V is TRBV29-1 and J is TRBJ1-4; 11 bases are a match to TRBD1. This CDR3 is 12 amino acids long. The germline gives CDR1 SQVTM, CDR2 ANQGSEA. V shed 7 bases, J shed 8 bases, and the junction held 3 bases outside the gene matches. CDR3 bases: TGCAGCGCCGGGACAGGGGGGGAAAAACTGTTTTTT. Translated, it gives CSAGTGGEKLFF.

The chain joins TRBV27 to TRBJ2-3; D is uncertain. Germline V CDR1 and CDR2: MNHEY, SMNVEV (reference sequence). CDR3 length: 14 residues. V dropped 6 bases and J dropped 2 bases, with 12 bases sitting between them. CDR3 residues: CASSWKNPTDTQYF. The CDR3 DNA follows: TGTGCCAGCAGCTGGAAGAACCCCACAGATACGCAGTATTTT.

There are a few counts of this clonotype. The genes are TRBV3-1 and TRBJ2-3; D is unclear. There are 13 residues in the CDR3. Germline V gives CDR1 LGHDT, CDR2 YNNKEL (reference sequence). Trimming removed 2 bases from V and 1 base from J, with 4 bases in between. In nucleotides, the CDR3 is TGTGCCAGCAGCCAATATGGCACAGATACGCAGTATTTT. Amino acids: CASSQYGTDTQYF.

This clonotype has only a few counts. The chain uses TRBV11-2 and TRBJ2-1, with no clear D. The CDR3 is 14 residues long. Trimming left V 0 bases short and J 15 bases short, with 18 bases between. Per the germline V gene, CDR1 is SGHAT and CDR2 is FQNNGV. The CDR3 sequence is CASSLDRPLDLPFF. The CDR3 DNA reads as TGTGCCAGCAGCTTAGATCGCCCGCTAGATTTGCCGTTCTTC.

The table lists this clonotype with many counts. J is TRBJ1-5 and V is TRBV6-5; perhaps TRBD1 as D (6 bases). Per the germline V gene, CDR1 is MNHEY and CDR2 is SVGAGI. The CDR3 has 16 residues. With 0 bases removed from V and 3 bases from J, the gap between germline ends came to 12 bases. The CDR3 DNA follows: TGTGCCAGCAGTTACTCCGGGACAAACTTCAATCAGCCCCAGCATTTT. It yields the protein CASSYSGTNFNQPQHF.

CDR3 coding DNA: TGTGCCAGCAGCCGACAAGGTTCTCGCACAGATACGCAGTATTTT. Protein: CASSRQGSRTDTQYF. V gene TRBV7-3 combines with J gene TRBJ2-3, with no clear D. CDR3 length: 15 residues. Trimming cost V 5 bases and J 1 base, with 13 bases left between them. Germline V gene sequence: CDR1 SGHTA, CDR2 FQGTGA.

In this sample, this clonotype turned up many times. V usage is TRBV14 and J usage is TRBJ2-7; D not resolved. In germline, CDR1 is SGHDN, CDR2 FVKESK. V was pared by 1 base and J by 3 bases, with 7 bases between. The CDR3 runs to 13 residues. The DNA of the CDR3 is TGTGCCAGCAGCCAAGCCGGTTTCTACGAGCAGTACTTC. Its translation is CASSQAGFYEQYF.

The CDR3 spells CASSFATSADYNEQFF. The DNA for the CDR3 is TGTGCCAGCAGCTTCGCGACTAGCGCCGACTACAATGAGCAGTTCTTC. The V call is TRBV7-3, the J call TRBJ2-1; TRBD2 matches 8 bases. Germline trimming cut 3 bases from V and 3 bases from J; bases unmatched to any gene: 7. Germline values: CDR1 SGHTA, CDR2 FQGTGA. The CDR3 is made up of 16 amino acids. The full variable domain, in which reference TRBV7-3 and TRBJ2-1 provide the parts outside the CDR3, is GAGVSQTPSNKVTEKGKYVELRCDPISGHTALYWYRQSLGQGPEFLIYFQGTGAADDSGLPNDRFFAVRPEGSVSTLKIQRTERGDSAVYLCASSFATSADYNEQFFGPGTRLTVL.

This clonotype turned up a few times. This chain links TRBV7-9 with TRBJ2-5; no definite D call. The CDR3 is 11 residues long. V lost 6 bases and J lost 7, with 9 bases in between. Germline loops: CDR1 SEHNR, CDR2 FQNEAQ (reference sequence). In DNA form, the CDR3 reads TGTGCCAGCAGGGCAACGGGGACCCAGTACTTC. Protein: CASRATGTQYF.

The J gene is TRBJ2-3, the V gene TRBV15; perhaps TRBD2 as D (6 bases). CDR3 length equals 17 residues. The germline V gene has CDR1 LNHNV and CDR2 YYDKDF (reference sequence). The ends were cut back, 0 bases at V and 6 bases at J, with 19 bases in the middle. For the CDR3, the DNA is TGTGCCACCAGCAGAGATGATGCGCGGCGGGGTGTGGATACGCAGTATTTT. It yields the protein CATSRDDARRGVDTQYF.

The sample holds many counts of this clonotype. The V and J genes are TRBV7-8 and TRBJ1-1; D call uncertain. CDR1 SGHVS and CDR2 FQNEAQ come from the germline V gene. The ends were cut back, 3 bases at V and 2 bases at J, with 10 bases in the middle. The CDR3 sequence is 14 residues long. CDR3: CASSFSPRNTEAFF. The CDR3 DNA sequence: TGTGCCAGCAGCTTTAGTCCAAGAAACACTGAAGCTTTCTTT.

The chain carries TRBV6-2 or TRBV6-3 and TRBJ2-7, with 13 bases identical to TRBD2. J gave up 5 bases and V 0 bases, and 10 bases lay outside the gene matches. This CDR3 comprises 18 residues. CDR1 is MNHEY, CDR2 SVGEGT, per germline. Here the CDR3 DNA reads TGTGCCAGCAGTTACTCGACGACTAGCGGGGGGTCCAAGAACGAGCAGTACTTC. This sequence encodes CASSYSTTSGGSKNEQYF.

This clonotype was detected a few times. The chain employs TRBV11-2 and TRBJ2-5; 7 positions agree with TRBD2. The CDR3 contains 15 residues. Unmatched junction bases numbered 6, after V lost 4 bases and J lost 1 base. Germline assignment: CDR1 SGHAT and CDR2 FQNNGV. This chain's CDR3 is CASSSLKRGQETQYF. DNA of the CDR3: TGTGCCAGCAGCTCCCTAAAGCGGGGCCAAGAGACCCAGTACTTC. Full variable domain (missing parts from reference TRBV11-2 and TRBJ2-5): EAGVAQSPRYKIIEKRQSVAFWCNPISGHATLYWYQQILGQGPKLLIQFQNNGVVDDSQLPKDRFSAERLKGVDSTLKIQPAKLEDSAVYLCASSSLKRGQETQYFGPGTRLLVL.

This chain uses TRBV19 with TRBJ1-1; 7 bases are a match to TRBD1. Trimming at V came to 4 bases and at J to 2 bases, leaving 10 bases not matched to a gene. The CDR3 consists of 16 residues. The germline V gene has CDR1 LNHDA and CDR2 SQIVND (reference sequence). The CDR3 DNA is TGTGCCAGTAGTAACCCAAACGGGGACAGAAACACTGAAGCTTTCTTT. Amino acids: CASSNPNGDRNTEAFF. Complete variable domain (other parts from reference TRBV19 and TRBJ1-1): DGGITQSPKYLFRKEGQNVTLSCEQNLNHDAMYWYRQDPGQGLRLIYYSQIVNDFQKGDIAEGYSVSREKKESFPLTVTSAQKNPTAFYLCASSNPNGDRNTEAFFGQGTRLTVV.

The chain is built from TRBV7-2 and TRBJ1-5, with D hard to call. This CDR3 spans 16 amino acids. Trimming left V 1 base short and J 2 bases short, with 12 bases between. Germline-derived CDR1 and CDR2 are SGHTA and FQGNSA. In nucleotides, the CDR3 is TGTGCCAGCAGCTTAGTTTCTGGCCCCCGCAATCAGCCCCAGCATTTT. It codes for CASSLVSGPRNQPQHF.

This clonotype was counted a few times. The chain combines TRBV20-1 with TRBJ2-1; perhaps TRBD1 as D (6 bases). The CDR3 totals 13 residues. CDR1 is DFQATT, CDR2 SNEGSKA, per germline (reference sequence). V shed 6 bases and J shed 16 bases, with 25 bases lying between them. In nucleotides, the CDR3 is TGCAGTGCCCGACGGAGGCCAGGGGATGATTACTTCTTC. Translating it yields CSARRRPGDDYFF.

This clonotype was found a few times. The chain recombines TRBV5-1 with TRBJ2-2, with no clear D. The germline gives CDR1 SGHRS, CDR2 YFSETQ. The CDR3 consists of 16 residues. Trimming shortened V by 5 bases and J by 3 bases, and 17 bases separated the two germline ends. The CDR3: CASREIFSPYTGELFF. The CDR3 DNA reads TGCGCCAGCAGAGAGATATTCTCGCCCTACACCGGGGAGCTGTTTTTT.

This chain links TRBV5-1 with TRBJ2-3; TRBD2 aligns across 14 bases. Trimming removed 0 bases from V and 10 bases from J; junction bases left unmatched: 10. The length of the CDR3 is 17 residues. Germline V gene sequence: CDR1 SGHRS, CDR2 YFSETQ. The CDR3 DNA follows: TGCGCCAGCAGCTTGGGACTAGCGGGGGGGCCGTCAGCCGCGCAGTATTTT. This gives the protein CASSLGLAGGPSAAQYF. The full variable domain, completed using reference TRBV5-1 and TRBJ2-3, is KAGVTQTPRYLIKTRGQQVTLSCSPISGHRSVSWYQQTPGQGLQFLFEYFSETQRNKGNFPGRFSGRQFSNSRSEMNVSTLELGDSALYLCASSLGLAGGPSAAQYFGPGTRLTVL.

This chain connects TRBV4-1 to TRBJ1-2; 7 bases fit TRBD1. The V gene end was trimmed by 4 bases and the J gene end by 6 bases; junction bases not matched to a gene: 8. This CDR3 has 14 residues. CDR1 is MGHRA and CDR2 is YSYEKL in the germline V gene. CDR3 sequence (DNA): TGCGCCAGCAGCCGACAGGGTAGTAGTCATGGCTACACCTTC. Translation gives CASSRQGSSHGYTF.

J is TRBJ2-1 and V is TRBV20-1; 10 bases are shared with TRBD2. Germline V CDR1 and CDR2: DFQATT, SNEGSKA (reference sequence). The CDR3 is 14 residues long. V gave up 4 bases and J gave up 4 bases; unmatched junction bases: 4. CDR3 in amino acids: CSATRTSGYNEQFF. CDR3 in DNA: TGCAGTGCTACTAGGACTAGCGGATACAATGAGCAGTTCTTC.